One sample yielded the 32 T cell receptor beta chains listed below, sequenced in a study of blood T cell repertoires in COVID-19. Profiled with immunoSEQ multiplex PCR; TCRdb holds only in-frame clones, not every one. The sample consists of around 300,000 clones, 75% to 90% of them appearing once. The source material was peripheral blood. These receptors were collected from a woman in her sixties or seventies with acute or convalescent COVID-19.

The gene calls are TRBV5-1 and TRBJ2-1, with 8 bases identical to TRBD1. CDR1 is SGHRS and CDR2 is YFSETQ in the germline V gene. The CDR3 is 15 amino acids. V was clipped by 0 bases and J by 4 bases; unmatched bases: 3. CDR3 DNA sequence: TGCGCCAGCAGCTTGGGACAGGGGAGGTACAATGAGCAGTTCTTC. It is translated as CASSLGQGRYNEQFF.

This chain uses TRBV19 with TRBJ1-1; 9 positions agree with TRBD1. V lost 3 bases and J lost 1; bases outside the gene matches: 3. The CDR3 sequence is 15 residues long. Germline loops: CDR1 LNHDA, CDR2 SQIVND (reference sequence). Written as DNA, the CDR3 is TGTGCCAGTAGTATTCCGGGACAGGGGAACACTGAAGCTTTCTTT. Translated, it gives CASSIPGQGNTEAFF.

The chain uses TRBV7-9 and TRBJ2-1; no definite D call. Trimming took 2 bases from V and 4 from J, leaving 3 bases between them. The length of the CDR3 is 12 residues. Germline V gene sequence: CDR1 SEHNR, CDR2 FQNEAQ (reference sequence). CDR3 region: CASSLSYNEQFF. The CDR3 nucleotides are TGTGCCAGCAGCTTATCTTACAATGAGCAGTTCTTC.

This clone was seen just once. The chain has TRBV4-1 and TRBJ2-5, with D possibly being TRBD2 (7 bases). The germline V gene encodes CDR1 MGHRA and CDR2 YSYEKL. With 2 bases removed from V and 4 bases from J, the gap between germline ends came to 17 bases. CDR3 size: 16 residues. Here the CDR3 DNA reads TGCGCCAGCAGCCAAAGCCAAGCAGGGGAGGGAGAGACCCAGTACTTC. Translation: CASSQSQAGEGETQYF.

In nucleotides, the CDR3 is TGTGCCAGCTCACGGTCGGACACCTATGGCTACACCTTC. Its protein product is CASSRSDTYGYTF. The V gene is TRBV18, the J gene TRBJ1-2, with D tentatively TRBD1 (5 bases). The CDR3 runs to 13 residues. The ends were cut back, 4 bases at V and 4 bases at J, with 10 bases in the middle. Looked up from germline, CDR1 is KGHSH and CDR2 is LQKENI.

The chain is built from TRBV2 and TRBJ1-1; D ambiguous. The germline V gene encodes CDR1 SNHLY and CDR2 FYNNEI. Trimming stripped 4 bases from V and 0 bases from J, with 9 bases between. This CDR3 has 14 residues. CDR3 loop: CASSALIMNTEAFF. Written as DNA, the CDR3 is TGTGCCAGCAGTGCCTTAATAATGAACACTGAAGCTTTCTTT.

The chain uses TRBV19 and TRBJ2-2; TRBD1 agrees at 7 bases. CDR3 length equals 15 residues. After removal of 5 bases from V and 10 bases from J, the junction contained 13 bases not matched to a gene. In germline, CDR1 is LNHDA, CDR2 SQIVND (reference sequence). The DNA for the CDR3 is TGTGCCAGTAGTGGGGGACAGTTGGGGGCCAAGGAGCTGTTTTTT. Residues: CASSGGQLGAKELFF.

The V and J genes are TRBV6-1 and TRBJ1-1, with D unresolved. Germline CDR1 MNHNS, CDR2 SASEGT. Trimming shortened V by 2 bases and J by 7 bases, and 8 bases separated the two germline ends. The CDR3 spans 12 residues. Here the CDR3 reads CASSEIRSEAFF. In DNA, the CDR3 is TGTGCCAGCAGTGAAATCAGAAGTGAAGCTTTCTTT.

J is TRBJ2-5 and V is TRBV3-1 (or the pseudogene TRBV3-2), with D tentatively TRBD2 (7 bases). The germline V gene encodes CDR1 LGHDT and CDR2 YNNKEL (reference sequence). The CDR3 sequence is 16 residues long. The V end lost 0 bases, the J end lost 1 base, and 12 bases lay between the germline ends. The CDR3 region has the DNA TGTGCCAGCAGCCAAGACCGGGGGGCAGGCCAAGAGACCCAGTACTTC. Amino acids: CASSQDRGAGQETQYF.

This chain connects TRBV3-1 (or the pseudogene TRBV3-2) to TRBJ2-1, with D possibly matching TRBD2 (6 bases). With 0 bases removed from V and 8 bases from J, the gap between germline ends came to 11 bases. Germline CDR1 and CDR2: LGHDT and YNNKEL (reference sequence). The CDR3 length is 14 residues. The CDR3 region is CASSQDRRDHEQFF. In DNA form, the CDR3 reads TGTGCCAGCAGCCAAGATCGGAGGGATCATGAGCAGTTCTTC.

The DNA of the CDR3 is TGTGCCAGCAGCTTGTCGGGGGAACCCCACTATGGCTACACCTTC. Translation gives CASSLSGEPHYGYTF. The chain uses TRBV5-6 and TRBJ1-2; the D gene is possibly TRBD1 (5 bases). CDR1 and CDR2 from the germline V gene are SGHDT and YYEEEE. V lost 1 base, J lost 3 bases, and 13 bases lay in between. The CDR3 is 15 residues long.

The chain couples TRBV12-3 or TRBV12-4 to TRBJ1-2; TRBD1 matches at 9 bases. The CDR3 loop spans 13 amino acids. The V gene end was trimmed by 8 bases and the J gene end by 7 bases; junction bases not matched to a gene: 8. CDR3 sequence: CASGYRGLGGYTF. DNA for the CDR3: TGTGCCAGCGGATACAGGGGGCTTGGTGGCTACACCTTC.

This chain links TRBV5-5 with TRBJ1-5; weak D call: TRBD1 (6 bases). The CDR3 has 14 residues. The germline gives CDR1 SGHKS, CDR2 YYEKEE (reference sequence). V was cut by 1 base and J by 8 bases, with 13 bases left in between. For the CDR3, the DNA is TGTGCCAGCAGCTTGTCACAGGGCGGCGAGCCCCAGCATTTT. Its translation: CASSLSQGGEPQHF.

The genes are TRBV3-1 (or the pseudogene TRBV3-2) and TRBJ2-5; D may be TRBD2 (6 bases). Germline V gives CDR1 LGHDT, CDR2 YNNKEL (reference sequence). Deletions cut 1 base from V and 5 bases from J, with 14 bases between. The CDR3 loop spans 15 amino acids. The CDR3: CASSQGTTSGETQYF. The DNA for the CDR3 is TGTGCCAGCAGCCAAGGGACTACGAGCGGGGAGACCCAGTACTTC.

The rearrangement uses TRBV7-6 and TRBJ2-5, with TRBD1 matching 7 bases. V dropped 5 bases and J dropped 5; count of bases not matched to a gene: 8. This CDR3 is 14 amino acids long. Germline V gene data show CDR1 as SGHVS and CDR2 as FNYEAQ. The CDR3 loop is CASSHGTERETQYF. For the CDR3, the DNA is TGTGCCAGCAGCCACGGGACAGAGAGGGAGACCCAGTACTTC.

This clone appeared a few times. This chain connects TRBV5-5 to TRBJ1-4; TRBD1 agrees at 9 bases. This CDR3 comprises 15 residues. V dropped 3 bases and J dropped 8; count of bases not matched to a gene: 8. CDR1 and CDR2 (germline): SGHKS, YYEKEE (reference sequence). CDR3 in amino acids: CASSSTGGRGEKLFF. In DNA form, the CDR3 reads TGTGCCAGCAGCTCGACAGGGGGAAGGGGAGAAAAACTGTTTTTT.

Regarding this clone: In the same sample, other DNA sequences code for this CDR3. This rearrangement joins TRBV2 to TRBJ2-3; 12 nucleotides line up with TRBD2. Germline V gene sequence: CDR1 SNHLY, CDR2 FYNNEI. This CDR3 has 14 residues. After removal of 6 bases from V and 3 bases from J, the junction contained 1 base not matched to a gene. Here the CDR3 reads CASRLAGGTDTQYF. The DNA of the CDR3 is TGTGCCAGCAGGCTAGCGGGGGGGACAGATACGCAGTATTTT.

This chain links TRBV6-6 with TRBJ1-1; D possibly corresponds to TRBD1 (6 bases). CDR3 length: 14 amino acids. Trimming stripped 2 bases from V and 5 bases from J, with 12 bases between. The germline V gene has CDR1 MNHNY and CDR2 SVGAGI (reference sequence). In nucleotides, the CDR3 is TGTGCCAGCAGTTACAGGGAAACAGGGACTGAAGCTTTCTTT. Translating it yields CASSYRETGTEAFF.

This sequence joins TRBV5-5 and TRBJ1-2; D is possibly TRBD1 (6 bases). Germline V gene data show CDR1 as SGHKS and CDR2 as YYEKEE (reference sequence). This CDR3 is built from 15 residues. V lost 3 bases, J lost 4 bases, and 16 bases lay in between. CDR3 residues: CASSSAGVGAYGYTF. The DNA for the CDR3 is TGTGCCAGCAGCTCCGCAGGGGTCGGCGCCTATGGCTACACCTTC.

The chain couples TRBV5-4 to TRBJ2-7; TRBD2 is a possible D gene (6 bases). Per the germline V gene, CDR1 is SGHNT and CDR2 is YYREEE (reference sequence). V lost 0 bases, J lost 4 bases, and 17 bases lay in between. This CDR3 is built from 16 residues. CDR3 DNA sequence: TGTGCCAGCAGCTTGGGCCTCCCCGGGACTGGTTACGAGCAGTACTTC. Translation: CASSLGLPGTGYEQYF.

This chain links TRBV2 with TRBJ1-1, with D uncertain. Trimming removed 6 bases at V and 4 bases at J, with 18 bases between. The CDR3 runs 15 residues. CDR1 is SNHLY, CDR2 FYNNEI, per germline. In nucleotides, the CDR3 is TGTGCCAGCAGAGGAGCTTCCGTTGGAGGCACTGAAGCTTTCTTT. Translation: CASRGASVGGTEAFF.

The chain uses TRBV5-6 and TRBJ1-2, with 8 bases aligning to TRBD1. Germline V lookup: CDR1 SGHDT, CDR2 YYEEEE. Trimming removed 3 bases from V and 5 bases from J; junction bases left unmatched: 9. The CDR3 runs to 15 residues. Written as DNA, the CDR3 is TGTGCCAGCAGCTCTGGTACAGGGGGGAGGTATGGCTACACCTTC. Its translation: CASSSGTGGRYGYTF. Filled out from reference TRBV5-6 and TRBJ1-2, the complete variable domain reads DAGVTQSPTHLIKTRGQQVTLRCSPKSGHDTVSWYQQALGQGPQFIFQYYEEEERQRGNFPDRFSGHQFPNYSSELNVNALLLGDSALYLCASSSGTGGRYGYTFGSGTRLTVV.

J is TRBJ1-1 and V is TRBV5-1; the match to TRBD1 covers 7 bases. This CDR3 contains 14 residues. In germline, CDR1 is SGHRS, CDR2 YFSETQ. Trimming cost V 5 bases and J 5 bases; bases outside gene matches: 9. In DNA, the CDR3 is TGCGCCAGCAGATTATATGACAGGGATACTGAAGCTTTCTTT. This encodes CASRLYDRDTEAFF.

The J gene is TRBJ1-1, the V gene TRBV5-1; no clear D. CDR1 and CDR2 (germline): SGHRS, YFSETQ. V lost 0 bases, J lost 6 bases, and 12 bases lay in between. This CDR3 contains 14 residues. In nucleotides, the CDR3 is TGCGCCAGCAGCTTGGTGGCAGGAGGGCCTGAAGCTTTCTTT. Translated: CASSLVAGGPEAFF.

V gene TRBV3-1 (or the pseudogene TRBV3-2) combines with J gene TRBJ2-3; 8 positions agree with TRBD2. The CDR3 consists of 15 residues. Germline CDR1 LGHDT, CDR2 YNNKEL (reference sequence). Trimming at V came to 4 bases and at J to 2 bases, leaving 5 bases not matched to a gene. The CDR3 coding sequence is TGTGCCAGCAGCCCTGCCGGGGGGGCCACAGATACGCAGTATTTT. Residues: CASSPAGGATDTQYF.

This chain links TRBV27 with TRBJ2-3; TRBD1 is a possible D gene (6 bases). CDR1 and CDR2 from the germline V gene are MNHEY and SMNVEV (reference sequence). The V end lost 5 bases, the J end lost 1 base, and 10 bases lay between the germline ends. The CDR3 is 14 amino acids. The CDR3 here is CASSPWTGTDTQYF. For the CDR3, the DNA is TGTGCCAGCAGTCCCTGGACAGGCACAGATACGCAGTATTTT.

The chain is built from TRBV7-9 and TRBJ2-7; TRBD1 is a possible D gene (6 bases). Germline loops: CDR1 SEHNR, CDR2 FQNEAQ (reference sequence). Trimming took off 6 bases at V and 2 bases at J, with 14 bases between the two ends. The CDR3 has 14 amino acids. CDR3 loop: CASSSQGIAYEQYF. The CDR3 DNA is TGTGCCAGCAGTTCACAGGGAATTGCCTACGAGCAGTACTTC.

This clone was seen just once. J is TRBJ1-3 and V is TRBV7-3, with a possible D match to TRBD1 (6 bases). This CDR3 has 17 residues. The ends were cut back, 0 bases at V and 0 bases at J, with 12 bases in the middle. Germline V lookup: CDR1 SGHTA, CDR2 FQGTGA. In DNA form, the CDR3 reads TGTGCCAGCAGCTTAACGGGGGCCCCCAGCTCTGGAAACACCATATATTTT. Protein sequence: CASSLTGAPSSGNTIYF.

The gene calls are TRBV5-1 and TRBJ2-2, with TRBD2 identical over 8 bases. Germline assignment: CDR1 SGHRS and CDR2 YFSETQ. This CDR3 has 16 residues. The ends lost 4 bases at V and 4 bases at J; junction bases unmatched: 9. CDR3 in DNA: TGCGCCAGCAGCCCCCTTGCCGGGGGGGGCACCGGGGAGCTGTTTTTT. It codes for CASSPLAGGGTGELFF. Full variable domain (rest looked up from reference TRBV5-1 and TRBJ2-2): KAGVTQTPRYLIKTRGQQVTLSCSPISGHRSVSWYQQTPGQGLQFLFEYFSETQRNKGNFPGRFSGRQFSNSRSEMNVSTLELGDSALYLCASSPLAGGGTGELFFGEGSRLTVL.

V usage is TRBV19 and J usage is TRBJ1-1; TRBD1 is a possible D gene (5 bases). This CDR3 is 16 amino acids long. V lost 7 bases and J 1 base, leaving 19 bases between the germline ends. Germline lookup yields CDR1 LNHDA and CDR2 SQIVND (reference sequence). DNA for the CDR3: TGTGCCAGTAACAGCCCAAGCAGGGCGAAGAACACTGAAGCTTTCTTT. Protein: CASNSPSRAKNTEAFF.

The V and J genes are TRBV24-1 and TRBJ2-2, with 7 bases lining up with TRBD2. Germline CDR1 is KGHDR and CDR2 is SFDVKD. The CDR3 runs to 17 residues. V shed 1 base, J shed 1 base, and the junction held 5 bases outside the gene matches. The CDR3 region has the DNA TGTGCCACCAGTGATTTCGGGAGGCCTGGGAACACCGGGGAGCTGTTTTTT. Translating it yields CATSDFGRPGNTGELFF.

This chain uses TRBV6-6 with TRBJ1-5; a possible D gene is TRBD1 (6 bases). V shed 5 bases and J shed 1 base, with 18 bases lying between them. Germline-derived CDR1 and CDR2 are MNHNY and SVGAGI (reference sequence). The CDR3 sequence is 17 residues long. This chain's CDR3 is CASSLTGQGHSNQPQHF. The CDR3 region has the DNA TGTGCCAGCAGTCTAACCGGGCAGGGACACAGCAATCAGCCCCAGCATTTT.